A single sample is the source of the 9 T cell receptor beta chains below, sequenced in a study of blood T cell repertoires in COVID-19. Using immunoSEQ multiplex PCR, the repertoire was profiled, and TCRdb retains in-frame clones only, with some absent. The profile shows approximately 190,000 clones, around 76% of them singletons. Sequenced material: peripheral blood. Receptors originate from a woman aged 55-70 years with COVID-19, enrolled during active disease.

The rearrangement links TRBV5-6 to TRBJ1-2; D might be TRBD1 (6 bases). Germline V gene lookup returns CDR1 SGHDT and CDR2 YYEEEE. CDR3 length: 16 amino acids. V shed 4 bases and J shed 1 base, with 17 bases lying between them. Written as DNA, the CDR3 is TGTGCCAGCAGCGTTCGAATAACAGGGAGTAACTATGGCTACACCTTC. Its protein is CASSVRITGSNYGYTF.

The chain employs TRBV15 and TRBJ1-5; TRBD1 aligns across 7 bases. This CDR3 is 15 amino acids long. Germline CDR1 reads LNHNV; CDR2 reads YYDKDF (reference sequence). V lost 2 bases to trimming and J lost 2 bases; unmatched junction nucleotides: 3. The CDR3 sequence is CATSRRDRGNQPQHF. Here the CDR3 DNA reads TGTGCCACCAGCAGAAGGGACAGAGGCAATCAGCCCCAGCATTTT.

J is TRBJ1-1 and V is TRBV4-1; D remains unclear. Per the germline V gene, CDR1 is MGHRA and CDR2 is YSYEKL. CDR3 size: 14 residues. V was cut by 1 base and J by 0 bases, with 6 bases left in between. This CDR3 reads CASSQGGVNTEAFF. In nucleotides, the CDR3 is TGCGCCAGCAGCCAAGGGGGAGTGAACACTGAAGCTTTCTTT.

This clone came up a few times. The V call is TRBV30, the J call TRBJ1-5, with unresolved D. Germline V gene sequence: CDR1 GTSNPN, CDR2 SVGIG (reference sequence). The CDR3 consists of 14 residues. Trimming cost V 3 bases and J 7 bases, with 16 bases left between them. The CDR3 nucleotides are TGTGCCTGGAGGGAAGACATGGATGAACAGCCCCAGCATTTT. Translating it yields CAWREDMDEQPQHF.

The V and J genes are TRBV7-2 and TRBJ2-6, with 11 bases matching TRBD1. This CDR3 contains 19 residues. Germline lookup yields CDR1 SGHTA and CDR2 FQGNSA. The V and J ends lost 0 bases and 1 base, in that order; junction bases with no gene match: 5. The CDR3 DNA follows: TGTGCCAGCAGCTTAGCTGGCGGGACAGGGGGATCTGGGGCCAACGTCCTGACTTTC. This translates into CASSLAGGTGGSGANVLTF.

About this clone: In the same sample, other DNA sequences code for this CDR3. The rearrangement joins TRBV12-3 or TRBV12-4 to TRBJ1-5; D might be TRBD1 (6 bases). V was shortened by 5 bases and J by 4 bases, with 9 bases between the two germline ends. There are 13 residues in the CDR3. The CDR3 loop is CASSRTGNQPQHF. The CDR3 nucleotides read TGTGCCAGCAGTCGAACAGGGAATCAGCCCCAGCATTTT.

The chain uses TRBV11-3 and TRBJ2-3; a weak D match, TRBD1 (6 bases). V lost 5 bases to trimming and J lost 2 bases, with 23 bases between them. Germline CDR1 is SGHNT and CDR2 is YENEEA. This CDR3 is 18 amino acids long. CDR3 sequence: CASSPGTGFKPYTDTQYF. The CDR3 DNA sequence: TGTGCCAGCAGCCCCGGTACAGGGTTCAAGCCGTACACAGATACGCAGTATTTT.

V gene TRBV11-3 combines with J gene TRBJ2-1, with TRBD2 matching over 12 bases. The germline gives CDR1 SGHNT, CDR2 YENEEA. This CDR3 has 17 residues. V trimming: 1 base; J trimming: 9 bases; junction bases outside the gene matches: 10. The CDR3 is CASSLARILAGGGEQFF. The CDR3 region has the DNA TGTGCCAGCAGCTTAGCTCGGATACTAGCGGGGGGTGGTGAGCAGTTCTTC. Looking up the rest from reference TRBV11-3 and TRBJ2-1 gives the full variable domain: EAGVVQSPRYKIIEKKQPVAFWCNPISGHNTLYWYLQNLGQGPELLIRYENEEAVDDSQLPKDRFSAERLKGVDSTLKIQPAELGDSAVYLCASSLARILAGGGEQFFGPGTRLTVL.

The chain has TRBV6-1 and TRBJ2-7; 9 nucleotides line up with TRBD1. Germline trimming cut 2 bases from V and 0 bases from J; bases unmatched to any gene: 5. CDR3 length: 16 amino acids. Germline assignment: CDR1 MNHNS and CDR2 SASEGT. The CDR3 sequence: CASSEWPTGGSYEQYV. The CDR3 DNA follows: TGTGCCAGCAGTGAATGGCCGACAGGGGGCTCCTACGAGCAGTACGTC.